A single sample is the source of the 27 T cell receptor beta chains below, sequenced in a study of cytomegalovirus exposure and HLA in healthy donors. Measured with immunoSEQ multiplex PCR; TCRdb has only the in-frame clones, and not every one. This table has 120,000 or so clones, about 92% appearing once. The specimen sequenced was PBMCs. These receptors were taken from a woman aged 18-29 years in good health and CMV-seronegative.

This clone came up once. The rearrangement joins TRBV7-8 to TRBJ2-3; D might be TRBD2 (6 bases). The CDR3 extends over 17 amino acids. The germline CDR1 and CDR2 sequences are SGHVS and FQNEAQ. Trimming removed 4 bases at V and 8 bases at J, with 25 bases between. CDR3 in amino acids: CASSSRVGGFSQVTQYF. CDR3 nucleotide sequence: TGTGCCAGCAGCTCCAGGGTCGGGGGATTCTCACAAGTTACGCAGTATTTT.

The CDR3 protein is CASSRSTSGSNEQYF. CDR3 sequence (DNA): TGCGCCAGCAGCCGATCGACTAGCGGGAGCAACGAGCAGTACTTC. The rearrangement links TRBV4-3 to TRBJ2-7; 12 nucleotides agree with TRBD2. Germline-derived CDR1 and CDR2 are LGHNA and YSLEER. The V segment lost 4 bases and the J segment 5 bases; nucleotides outside the gene matches: 6. The CDR3 runs to 15 residues.

This clone was detected only a few times. This sequence joins TRBV2 and TRBJ1-1; 9 positions agree with TRBD1. The junction had 2 bases not matched to a gene; V was cut back by 6 bases and J by 3 bases. The CDR3 sequence is 13 residues long. Germline V gene data show CDR1 as SNHLY and CDR2 as FYNNEI. The CDR3, as DNA: TGTGCCAGCAGGGGGACAGGGTACACTGAAGCTTTCTTT. Its protein is CASRGTGYTEAFF.

This chain joins TRBV2 and TRBJ1-1; TRBD1 aligns across 9 bases. The V gene's germline CDR1 is SNHLY and CDR2 FYNNEI. V lost 5 bases, J lost 10 bases, and 5 bases stayed unmatched. The CDR3 runs 12 residues. The CDR3 loop is CASSWDRARAFF. CDR3 sequence (DNA): TGTGCCAGCAGTTGGGACAGGGCGAGAGCTTTCTTT. The entire variable domain, with the rest obtained from reference TRBV2 and TRBJ1-1, is as follows: EPEVTQTPSHQVTQMGQEVILRCVPISNHLYFYWYRQILGQKVEFLVSFYNNEISEKSEIFDDQFSVERPDGSNFTLKIRSTKLEDSAMYFCASSWDRARAFFGQGTRLTVV.

V is TRBV2 and J is TRBJ1-6; 8 bases are shared with TRBD1. CDR1 is SNHLY, CDR2 FYNNEI, per germline. This CDR3 is built from 16 residues. Trimming removed 6 bases from V and 0 bases from J; junction bases left unmatched: 4. DNA of the CDR3: TGTGCCAGCAGGATTGACAGGGGCTCCTATAATTCACCCCTCCACTTT. Residues: CASRIDRGSYNSPLHF.

The chain recombines TRBV28 with TRBJ2-3; the D gene is possibly TRBD1 (5 bases). Germline assignment: CDR1 MDHEN and CDR2 SYDVKM. V lost 4 bases and J lost 4, with 15 bases in between. This CDR3 is built from 15 residues. This chain's CDR3 is CASSWPPRGADTQYF. In nucleotides, the CDR3 is TGTGCCAGCAGTTGGCCGCCAAGGGGCGCAGATACGCAGTATTTT.

V and J are TRBV27 and TRBJ2-3; D is uncertain. The CDR3 spans 15 residues. Germline values: CDR1 MNHEY, CDR2 SMNVEV (reference sequence). Trimming left V 6 bases short and J 2 bases short, with 15 bases between. CDR3 sequence reads: CASRTRKADTDTQYF. The CDR3 DNA sequence: TGTGCCAGCAGAACGAGAAAGGCGGACACAGATACGCAGTATTTT.

V and J are TRBV27 and TRBJ1-1; D might be TRBD1 (6 bases). From germline, CDR1 is MNHEY and CDR2 SMNVEV (reference sequence). The CDR3 spans 14 residues. V lost 8 bases, J lost 4 bases, and 17 bases lay in between. The CDR3 nucleotides read TGTGCCAGCTCCCCAGGGGCAGGGGCCACTGAAGCTTTCTTT. Amino acid sequence: CASSPGAGATEAFF.

This clone was picked up a small number of times. The chain employs TRBV29-1 and TRBJ2-7; 8 nucleotides match TRBD1. The CDR3 is 17 residues long. Unmatched junction bases numbered 16, after V lost 3 bases and J lost 3 bases. Germline V gene sequence: CDR1 SQVTM, CDR2 ANQGSEA. Written as DNA, the CDR3 is TGCAGCGTTGATACCTTAAACCGGGACAGGCTAGGCTACGAGCAGTACTTC. Translating it yields CSVDTLNRDRLGYEQYF.

V is TRBV11-2 and J is TRBJ1-1, with D possibly matching TRBD1 (6 bases). V gave up 5 bases and J gave up 4 bases, with 17 bases separating them. The CDR3 covers 15 residues. Looked up from germline, CDR1 is SGHAT and CDR2 is FQNNGV. In nucleotides, the CDR3 is TGTGCCAGCAGCCCCCTGGGGGGGCGGGGCACTGAAGCTTTCTTT. The encoded protein is CASSPLGGRGTEAFF.

The CDR3 reads CASSFAQGVFSPLHF. The CDR3 DNA follows: TGTGCCAGCAGTTTCGCCCAGGGGGTATTTTCACCCCTCCACTTT. The chain employs TRBV2 and TRBJ1-6, with TRBD1 identical over 7 bases. The V gene end was trimmed by 5 bases and the J gene end by 9 bases; junction bases not matched to a gene: 10. This CDR3 region has 15 residues. In germline, CDR1 is SNHLY, CDR2 FYNNEI.

For this clone: Other nucleotide sequences from this sample produce the same CDR3. The V and J genes are TRBV28 and TRBJ1-5, with D unclear. The CDR3 is 11 residues long. Trimming shortened V by 5 bases and J by 4 bases, and 3 bases separated the two germline ends. Germline V CDR1 and CDR2: MDHEN, SYDVKM. CDR3: CASSINQPQHF. The CDR3 nucleotides are TGTGCCAGCAGTATAAATCAGCCCCAGCATTTT.

This sequence joins TRBV9 and TRBJ1-1, with 7 positions matching TRBD1. Germline V gene lookup returns CDR1 SGDLS and CDR2 YYNGEE. This CDR3 has 17 amino acids. Trimming took 4 bases from V and 0 from J; bases not matched to a gene: 12. The CDR3 is CASSRAWDSQMNTEAFF. The CDR3, as DNA: TGTGCCAGCAGCAGAGCCTGGGACAGTCAAATGAACACTGAAGCTTTCTTT.

This chain connects TRBV27 to TRBJ2-3, with a possible D match to TRBD1 (6 bases). CDR3 size: 13 residues. Deletions cut 5 bases from V and 2 bases from J, with 8 bases between. Germline lookup yields CDR1 MNHEY and CDR2 SMNVEV (reference sequence). The DNA for the CDR3 is TGTGCCAGCAGTGGACAGAACACAGATACGCAGTATTTT. Residues: CASSGQNTDTQYF.

V gene TRBV29-1 combines with J gene TRBJ1-1; TRBD1 matches at 10 bases. V lost 5 bases to trimming and J lost 6 bases; unmatched junction nucleotides: 12. Germline values: CDR1 SQVTM, CDR2 ANQGSEA. CDR3 length: 15 amino acids. The DNA for the CDR3 is TGCAGCGTTCGGACAGGGGGAACAGGACCGTCTGAAGCTTTCTTT. Protein product: CSVRTGGTGPSEAFF.

This chain links TRBV7-2 with TRBJ2-7; maybe TRBD1 (6 bases). The germline CDR1 and CDR2 sequences are SGHTA and FQGNSA. The CDR3 is 16 residues long. V lost 3 bases to trimming and J lost 6 bases, with 21 bases between them. The CDR3 bases are TGTGCCAGCAGCTTTATGGGTGGCCAGGGGCGAACCGAGCAGTACTTC. Translated: CASSFMGGQGRTEQYF.

The rearrangement links TRBV14 to TRBJ2-2; D gene unclear. CDR1 and CDR2 (germline): SGHDN, FVKESK. CDR3 length: 16 residues. V lost 10 bases, J lost 3 bases, and 21 bases lay in between. The CDR3 loop is CATRPFRSTDTGELFF. CDR3 sequence (DNA): TGTGCCACTCGCCCGTTCAGGTCAACTGACACCGGGGAGCTGTTTTTT.

The V and J genes are TRBV5-6 and TRBJ1-2; D not certain. Germline loops: CDR1 SGHDT, CDR2 YYEEEE. V shed 1 base and J shed 5 bases, with 12 bases lying between them. The CDR3 spans 14 residues. This chain's CDR3 is CASSLPQSTYGYTF. The CDR3 bases are TGTGCCAGCAGCTTGCCGCAATCTACTTATGGCTACACCTTC.

This chain uses TRBV28 with TRBJ2-5; D gene ambiguous. CDR3 length equals 12 residues. V shed 8 bases and J shed 5 bases, with 12 bases lying between them. Looked up from germline, CDR1 is MDHEN and CDR2 is SYDVKM. In DNA form, the CDR3 reads TGTGCCAGCGCGGCGGTCTGGGAGACCCAGTACTTC. It is translated as CASAAVWETQYF.

V and J are TRBV4-3 and TRBJ2-3, with TRBD2 matching 11 bases. The V and J ends lost 0 bases and 6 bases, in that order; junction bases with no gene match: 5. This CDR3 is 16 amino acids long. Germline CDR1 is LGHNA and CDR2 is YSLEER. Here the CDR3 DNA reads TGCGCCAGCAGCCAAGATAAAGCTAGCGGGGGGGATACGCAGTATTTT. Its translation: CASSQDKASGGDTQYF.

This clone showed up just a few times. The CDR3 DNA sequence: TGTGCCAGCAGCTTAGAGGCGGGGGTCAATCAGCCCCAGCATTTT. The encoded protein is CASSLEAGVNQPQHF. The V and J genes are TRBV7-9 and TRBJ1-5; possibly TRBD1 for D (5 bases). Trimming took off 1 base at V and 3 bases at J, with 10 bases between the two ends. Germline loops: CDR1 SEHNR, CDR2 FQNEAQ (reference sequence). The CDR3 is 15 amino acids.

Only one count was recorded for this clone. The gene calls are TRBV7-2 and TRBJ2-1, with D maybe TRBD1 (5 bases). Germline V gives CDR1 SGHTA, CDR2 FQGNSA. With 3 bases removed from V and 5 bases from J, the gap between germline ends came to 8 bases. This CDR3 is built from 13 residues. CDR3 in amino acids: CASSLSRDNEQFF. The CDR3, as DNA: TGTGCCAGCAGCTTGAGCAGGGACAATGAGCAGTTCTTC.

This chain links TRBV30 with TRBJ1-1; D is possibly TRBD1 (5 bases). CDR1 and CDR2 (germline): GTSNPN, SVGIG (reference sequence). The length of the CDR3 is 14 residues. V lost 3 bases and J lost 6, with 17 bases in between. The CDR3 coding sequence is TGTGCCTGGAGGGGACGCGGGGGTGGGGCTGAAGCTTTCTTT. Its protein is CAWRGRGGGAEAFF.

V and J are TRBV6-4 and TRBJ2-5; 11 positions agree with TRBD1. Germline values: CDR1 MRHNA, CDR2 SNTAGT. The CDR3 runs to 15 residues. V lost 3 bases to trimming and J lost 2 bases; unmatched junction nucleotides: 2. The CDR3 sequence is CASSEGTGGQETQYF. The CDR3 bases are TGTGCCAGCAGTGAAGGGACAGGGGGGCAAGAGACCCAGTACTTC.

This clone turned up a few times. The chain carries TRBV28 and TRBJ2-1, with 7 bases lining up with TRBD1. The CDR3 contains 16 residues. Unmatched junction bases numbered 15, after V lost 6 bases and J lost 7 bases. CDR1 is MDHEN and CDR2 is SYDVKM in the germline V gene. CDR3 bases: TGTGCCAGCAGCCCGAGACGGGACAGCAGCTTAAATGAGCAGTTCTTC. As protein: CASSPRRDSSLNEQFF.

The chain uses TRBV10-1 and TRBJ2-1; D is perhaps TRBD2 (5 bases). The germline V gene encodes CDR1 WNHNN and CDR2 SYGVQD (reference sequence). V was pared by 2 bases and J by 1 base, with 9 bases between. The CDR3 loop spans 15 amino acids. CDR3: CASSEDGMSYNEQFF. The CDR3 DNA reads TGCGCCAGCAGTGAGGACGGGATGTCCTACAATGAGCAGTTCTTC.

In this sample, this clone turned up once. The chain uses TRBV2 and TRBJ1-1, with 8 bases lining up with TRBD1. Trimming removed 9 bases from V and 5 bases from J; junction bases left unmatched: 14. Germline-derived CDR1 and CDR2 are SNHLY and FYNNEI. The CDR3 covers 15 residues. The CDR3 coding sequence is TGTGCCAGAAGAGACAGGGGCGCCGGGAAGACTGAAGCTTTCTTT. Translation gives CARRDRGAGKTEAFF.